This TCR beta chain was recovered during a study of cytomegalovirus exposure and HLA in healthy donors. To note about this clone: Its antigen is as yet unknown.

The germline V gene has CDR1 SGHDN and CDR2 FVKESK. The germline V and J ends were trimmed by 2 bases and 2 bases, with 19 bases remaining between them. The CDR3 extends over 17 amino acids. General study results and limits: 87-base-pair reads could not separate some V segments, including TRBV6-2 and TRBV6-3.

It was with 60 Vbeta and 13 Jbeta primers that the PCR ran. Repertoires were generated with immunoSEQ multiplex PCR, while TCRdb's copy carries only in-frame clones and drops some. The sample records 250,000 or so clones, about 93% being singletons. The chain employs TRBV14 and TRBJ2-7, with D perhaps matching TRBD2 (6 bases). Sample: PBMCs. The TCR comes from a girl aged 2 to 10 in good health and CMV-seronegative. The CDR3 nucleotides read TGTGCCAGCAGCCAACTTTTTCCCGGGACTGAAACCTACGAGCAGTACTTC. It translates to CASSQLFPGTETYEQYF.